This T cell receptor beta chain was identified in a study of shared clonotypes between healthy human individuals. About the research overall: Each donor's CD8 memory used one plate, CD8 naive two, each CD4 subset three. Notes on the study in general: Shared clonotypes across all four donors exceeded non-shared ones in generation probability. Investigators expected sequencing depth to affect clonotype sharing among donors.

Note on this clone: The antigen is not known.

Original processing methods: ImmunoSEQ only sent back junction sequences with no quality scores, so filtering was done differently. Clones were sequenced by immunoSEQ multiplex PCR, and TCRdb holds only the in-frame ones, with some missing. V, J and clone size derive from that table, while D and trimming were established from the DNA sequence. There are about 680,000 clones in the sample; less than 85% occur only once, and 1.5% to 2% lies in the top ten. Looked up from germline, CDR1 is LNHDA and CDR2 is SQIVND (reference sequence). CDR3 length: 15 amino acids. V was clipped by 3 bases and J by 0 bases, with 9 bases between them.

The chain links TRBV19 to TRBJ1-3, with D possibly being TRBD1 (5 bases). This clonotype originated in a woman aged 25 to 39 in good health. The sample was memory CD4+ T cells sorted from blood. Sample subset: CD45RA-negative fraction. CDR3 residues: CASSIGQTSGNTIYF. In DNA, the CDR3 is TGTGCCAGTAGTATCGGACAAACCTCTGGAAACACCATATATTTT.